This T cell receptor (beta chain) was sequenced in a study of cytomegalovirus exposure and HLA in healthy donors. Notes on the study in general: 164 TCR beta chains were listed as cytomegalovirus-associated.

In this sample, this clone turned up a few times. Its matching antigen is unknown. PCR used 60 Vbeta primers and 13 Jbeta primers. Here immunoSEQ multiplex PCR was the method, and the copy in TCRdb shows in-frame clones only, minus some. Of 110,000 or so clones listed, approximately 75% are singletons. Trimming removed 0 bases from V and 4 bases from J; junction bases left unmatched: 9. The CDR3 length is 17 residues. Germline V lookup: CDR1 SGDLS, CDR2 YYNGEE. The rearrangement uses TRBV9 and TRBJ1-3, with TRBD1 matching over 8 bases. Sequenced material: PBMCs. The sequence derives from a man aged 35-49 years in good health and CMV-seronegative. The CDR3 DNA is TGTGCCAGCAGCGTAGGGACAGGGAGGGGGATAGGAAACACCATATATTTT. Its protein product is CASSVGTGRGIGNTIYF.